This entry lists 16 T cell receptor beta chains sequenced from one sample in a study of blood T cell repertoires in COVID-19. Assay: immunoSEQ multiplex PCR; the TCRdb copy retains only in-frame clones and omits some. The table has some 220,000 clones, 86% seen once. Sequences were obtained from PBMCs or T cells enriched from blood (not recorded which). These receptors came from a woman aged 45-59 years in a cohort exposed to, infected with or recovered from COVID-19 (not recorded which).

V is TRBV5-6 and J is TRBJ2-4; 9 bases line up with TRBD1. V dropped 5 bases and J dropped 0; count of bases not matched to a gene: 9. This CDR3 is 17 amino acids long. Germline V gene sequence: CDR1 SGHDT, CDR2 YYEEEE. The CDR3 loop reads CASSLTGGRIAKNIQYF. In DNA form, the CDR3 reads TGTGCCAGCAGTCTCACAGGGGGCCGTATAGCCAAAAACATTCAGTACTTC.

The chain is built from TRBV7-6 and TRBJ1-4; D gene unclear. Germline assignment: CDR1 SGHVS and CDR2 FNYEAQ. V was trimmed by 5 bases and J by 4 bases, leaving 14 bases between them. The CDR3 extends over 15 amino acids. In DNA form, the CDR3 reads TGTGCCAGCAGCCCCCGGGGAGGGCTTAATGAAAAACTGTTTTTT. This sequence encodes CASSPRGGLNEKLFF.

The chain couples TRBV7-9 to TRBJ1-2; a possible D gene is TRBD1 (5 bases). Trimming took off 3 bases at V and 0 bases at J, with 11 bases between the two ends. The CDR3 contains 15 residues. CDR1 and CDR2 from the germline V gene are SEHNR and FQNEAQ (reference sequence). CDR3 in amino acids: CASSLSSTANYGYTF. The CDR3 DNA sequence: TGTGCCAGCAGCTTGTCGTCGACAGCTAACTATGGCTACACCTTC.

V and J are TRBV7-3 and TRBJ1-2, with 10 nucleotides matching TRBD1. V was clipped by 5 bases and J by 0 bases; unmatched bases: 3. The CDR3 has 15 amino acids. The V gene's germline CDR1 is SGHTA and CDR2 FQGTGA. This chain's CDR3 is CASSPTGGTNYGYTF. The CDR3 bases are TGTGCCAGCAGCCCGACAGGGGGCACTAACTATGGCTACACCTTC.

The J gene is TRBJ1-2, the V gene TRBV6-5; 7 nucleotides line up with TRBD1. Unmatched junction bases numbered 3, after V lost 2 bases and J lost 0 bases. Germline V gives CDR1 MNHEY, CDR2 SVGAGI. This CDR3 is built from 15 residues. In DNA, the CDR3 is TGTGCCAGCAGTTACACCCAGGGGGCTAACTATGGCTACACCTTC. This sequence encodes CASSYTQGANYGYTF.

This clone was counted a single time. J is TRBJ2-7 and V is TRBV10-3; TRBD1 matches 8 bases. The CDR3 sequence is 14 residues long. V shed 2 bases and J 1 base; nucleotides not matched to a gene: 1. Germline lookup yields CDR1 ENHRY and CDR2 SYGVKD. CDR3 DNA sequence: TGTGCCATCAGTGAGAGACAGGGGTCCTACGAGCAGTACTTC. Translating it yields CAISERQGSYEQYF.

The chain employs TRBV19 and TRBJ1-5; TRBD1 agrees at 12 bases. CDR1 is LNHDA and CDR2 is SQIVND in the germline V gene (reference sequence). V dropped 5 bases and J dropped 6; count of bases not matched to a gene: 2. The CDR3 is 14 amino acids. CDR3 in amino acids: CASSLGQGAQPQHF. The CDR3 DNA reads TGTGCCAGTAGTTTGGGACAGGGGGCTCAGCCCCAGCATTTT.

The chain couples TRBV30 to TRBJ1-5; TRBD1 is a possible D gene (5 bases). The germline gives CDR1 GTSNPN, CDR2 SVGIG (reference sequence). The ends were cut back, 5 bases at V and 10 bases at J, with 12 bases in the middle. This CDR3 has 11 amino acids. CDR3 in DNA: TGTGCCTGGGGAAGGGGTGGACCCCAGCATTTT. Amino acids: CAWGRGGPQHF.

This clone turned up a few times. V is TRBV4-2 and J is TRBJ2-1; 9 bases agree with TRBD2. V shed 3 bases, J shed 7 bases, and the junction held 7 bases outside the gene matches. Germline V lookup: CDR1 LGHNA, CDR2 YNFKEQ. The CDR3 is 15 amino acids. CDR3 coding DNA: TGTGCCAGCAGCCAGCGGGGGGGCGCGGCGAATGAGCAGTTCTTC. It encodes CASSQRGGAANEQFF.

The rearrangement links TRBV6-1 to TRBJ2-2, with 7 bases lining up with TRBD1. This CDR3 has 15 amino acids. With 3 bases clipped from V and 6 bases from J, the junction kept 7 bases outside the gene matches. CDR1 and CDR2 (germline): MNHNS, SASEGT. The CDR3 bases are TGTGCCAGCAGTGAGATCAGGGGGAAGGCCGGGGAGCTGTTTTTT. Its translation: CASSEIRGKAGELFF.

J is TRBJ2-1 and V is TRBV7-8, with 9 bases aligning to TRBD2. From germline, CDR1 is SGHVS and CDR2 FQNEAQ. V gave up 6 bases and J gave up 2 bases; unmatched junction bases: 8. This CDR3 has 16 residues. CDR3: CASRAAGGGPYNEQFF. CDR3 sequence (DNA): TGTGCCAGCAGGGCCGCGGGGGGGGGTCCCTACAATGAGCAGTTCTTC.

V gene TRBV27 combines with J gene TRBJ1-1; D possibly corresponds to TRBD1 (5 bases). CDR1 and CDR2 from the germline V gene are MNHEY and SMNVEV (reference sequence). The CDR3 consists of 15 residues. The V gene lost 2 bases and the J gene lost 0 bases, with 10 bases spanning the gap. The CDR3 DNA is TGTGCCAGCAGTTTAGCGGGGCCGCTGAACACTGAAGCTTTCTTT. Protein product: CASSLAGPLNTEAFF.

V gene TRBV28 combines with J gene TRBJ2-2, with unresolved D. Per germline, CDR1 MDHEN and CDR2 SYDVKM. The CDR3 is made up of 12 amino acids. Between the trimmed V and J ends, which lost 6 bases and 5 bases, there was a span of 7 bases. The CDR3 region is CASSRVTGELFF. Here the CDR3 DNA reads TGTGCCAGCAGCCGGGTTACCGGGGAGCTGTTTTTT.

The chain couples TRBV29-1 to TRBJ1-5, with 9 bases matching TRBD1. In germline, CDR1 is SQVTM, CDR2 ANQGSEA. V lost 4 bases to trimming and J lost 1 base; unmatched junction nucleotides: 2. CDR3 length: 14 amino acids. The CDR3 DNA sequence: TGCAGCGTTGCCACAGGGGGCAGCAATCAGCCCCAGCATTTT. It is translated as CSVATGGSNQPQHF.

This chain connects TRBV7-4 to TRBJ2-4, with a possible D match to TRBD1 (5 bases). The V end was cut by 2 bases, the J end by 10 bases, with 21 bases between. This CDR3 comprises 16 residues. CDR1 is SGHVT, CDR2 SQSDAQ, per germline. The DNA for the CDR3 is TGTGCCAGCAGCTTAAGTCGCAGGGCCATTCGGCGAATTCAGTACTTC. Its protein is CASSLSRRAIRRIQYF.

V usage is TRBV7-6 and J usage is TRBJ2-1; 14 bases are a match to TRBD2. This CDR3 contains 16 residues. Germline V gene data show CDR1 as SGHVS and CDR2 as FNYEAQ. V was clipped by 5 bases and J by 4 bases; unmatched bases: 4. The CDR3 bases are TGTGCCAGCAGCCAGGGGACTAGCGGGGGTTACAATGAGCAGTTCTTC. This translates into CASSQGTSGGYNEQFF.